These T cell receptor beta chains were read from a single sample in a study of T-cell reconstitution after alpha-beta-depleted transplantation in children. TCRdb ran MiXCR on the PCR reads and lists one entry per CDR3 protein. The table shows about 300,000 distinct CDR3 sequences, with about 7.3% occurring only once. The input for sequencing was peripheral blood, taken 360 days after TCRalphabeta/CD19-depleted stem cell transplant. The receptors derive from a female patient aged 2 to 10 who had a stem cell transplant for Fanconi anemia, so the T cells may come from the graft donor. Each CDR3 is given with its conserved first and last residue. Each record gives: J gene, clone size, D gene, V gene, CDR3 DNA, CDR3 protein. The D gene is left open where the match is weak. The size of a clone is reported for some rows only, either as once, few or many, or as a class for expanded clones.

j_call: TRBJ1-1; clone_size: NA; d_call: NA; v_call: TRBV9; cdr3_nt: TGTGCCAGCAGCGTATTGCAGGGCAGGGATGTGGGCACTGAAGCTTTCTTT; cdr3_aa: CASSVLQGRDVGTEAFF
j_call: TRBJ1-3; clone_size: once; d_call: NA; v_call: TRBV18; cdr3_nt: TGTGCCAGCTCACCAGGGGCAAGCTCTGGAAACACCATATATTTT; cdr3_aa: CASSPGASSGNTIYF
j_call: TRBJ2-3; clone_size: many; d_call: TRBD2; v_call: TRBV20-1; cdr3_nt: TGCAGTGCTAGAGAGGCAGCGGGGGGCACAGATACGCAGTATTTT; cdr3_aa: CSAREAAGGTDTQYF
j_call: TRBJ2-7; clone_size: few; d_call: NA; v_call: TRBV19; cdr3_nt: TGTGCCAGTAGTAATTTCCGGGGCTACGAGCAGTACTTC; cdr3_aa: CASSNFRGYEQYF
j_call: TRBJ2-2; clone_size: few; d_call: TRBD2; v_call: TRBV6-5; cdr3_nt: TGTGCCAGCAGTTACATGGCGGGGGGGCACACCGGGGAGCTGTTTTTT; cdr3_aa: CASSYMAGGHTGELFF
j_call: TRBJ2-7; clone_size: NA; d_call: NA; v_call: TRBV30; cdr3_nt: TGTGCCTGGAGTATCGGGGGTGGTTACGAGCAGTACTTC; cdr3_aa: CAWSIGGGYEQYF
j_call: TRBJ2-1; clone_size: many; d_call: TRBD2; v_call: TRBV10-3; cdr3_nt: TGTGCCATCAGTGCTAGCGGGGGGGCCAATGAGCAGTTCTTC; cdr3_aa: CAISASGGANEQFF
j_call: TRBJ2-5; clone_size: few; d_call: TRBD2; v_call: TRBV2; cdr3_nt: TGTGCCAGCAGCGAGGTCCAAGCGGGGGGGTACCAAGAGACCCAGTACTTC; cdr3_aa: CASSEVQAGGYQETQYF
j_call: TRBJ1-1; clone_size: many; d_call: TRBD1; v_call: TRBV28; cdr3_nt: TGTGCCAGCAGTTTACTGACAGGGGGCTACACTGAAGCTTTCTTT; cdr3_aa: CASSLLTGGYTEAFF
j_call: TRBJ2-7; clone_size: NA; d_call: TRBD1; v_call: TRBV27; cdr3_nt: TGTGCCAGCAGTACGTGGACAGGCAACTACGAGCAGTACTTC; cdr3_aa: CASSTWTGNYEQYF
j_call: TRBJ2-3; clone_size: NA; d_call: NA; v_call: TRBV11-2; cdr3_nt: TGTGCCAGCACCGTGGGGGGAGCAGATACGCAGTATTTT; cdr3_aa: CASTVGGADTQYF
j_call: TRBJ2-5; clone_size: many; d_call: TRBD2; v_call: TRBV7-2; cdr3_nt: TGTGCCAGCAGCTTTTCCCGGGGGGGCAAAGAGACCCAGTACTTC; cdr3_aa: CASSFSRGGKETQYF
j_call: TRBJ2-1; clone_size: many; d_call: NA; v_call: TRBV5-6; cdr3_nt: TGTGCCAGCACATATGGCGTGCTCGGAGAGCAGTTCTTC; cdr3_aa: CASTYGVLGEQFF
j_call: TRBJ2-1; clone_size: many; d_call: TRBD2; v_call: TRBV9; cdr3_nt: TGTGCCAGCAGCCCGGGGGGAGGGAACTACAATGAGCAGTTCTTC; cdr3_aa: CASSPGGGNYNEQFF
j_call: TRBJ2-4; clone_size: NA; d_call: NA; v_call: TRBV28; cdr3_nt: TGTGCCACCTTAAGTACGGAAGCCAAAAACATTCAGTACTTC; cdr3_aa: CATLSTEAKNIQYF
j_call: TRBJ1-4; clone_size: NA; d_call: NA; v_call: TRBV28; cdr3_nt: TGTGCCAGCAGTTTAAGTGGGGTTACTAATGAAAAACTGTTTTTT; cdr3_aa: CASSLSGVTNEKLFF
j_call: TRBJ2-1; clone_size: few; d_call: NA; v_call: TRBV20-1; cdr3_nt: TGCAGTGCTAGAGATCAGTGGGGGGCCCAGCAGTTCTTC; cdr3_aa: CSARDQWGAQQFF
j_call: TRBJ1-2; clone_size: many; d_call: NA; v_call: TRBV6-1; cdr3_nt: TGTGCCAGCAGTGAACCGTACAGGGAATACTATGGCTACACCTTC; cdr3_aa: CASSEPYREYYGYTF
j_call: TRBJ2-7; clone_size: NA; d_call: NA; v_call: TRBV5-5; cdr3_nt: TGTGCCAGCAGCACAAATCCCCAGGGGAAATGGGAGCAGTACTTC; cdr3_aa: CASSTNPQGKWEQYF
j_call: TRBJ2-3; clone_size: NA; d_call: NA; v_call: TRBV6-1; cdr3_nt: TGTGCCAGCAGTGATAGACAGACCACAGATACGCAGTATTTT; cdr3_aa: CASSDRQTTDTQYF
j_call: TRBJ2-1; clone_size: many; d_call: TRBD2; v_call: TRBV20-1; cdr3_nt: TGCAGTGCCCACGGACTAGCGGGGCCTCAAGTACCCTACAATGAGCAGTTCTTC; cdr3_aa: CSAHGLAGPQVPYNEQFF
j_call: TRBJ2-5; clone_size: few; d_call: TRBD2; v_call: TRBV6-5; cdr3_nt: TGTGCCAGCAGTTACCGCCCGCCCTACACGGGGGGGAGAGAGACCCAGTACTTC; cdr3_aa: CASSYRPPYTGGRETQYF
j_call: TRBJ2-7; clone_size: many; d_call: NA; v_call: TRBV7-2; cdr3_nt: TGTGCCAGCACCCCAGTGGCGGGCAGAGTTCCCTACGAGCAGTACTTC; cdr3_aa: CASTPVAGRVPYEQYF